Below, 32 T cell receptor beta chains from the same sample are listed, as sequenced in a study of blood T cell repertoires in COVID-19. Assay used: immunoSEQ multiplex PCR; TCRdb lists only in-frame clones, some missing. Counted here are around 180,000 clones, roughly four fifths occurring once; the ten biggest clones make up roughly 7.1%. Sequenced: peripheral blood. These receptors were taken from a human donor in a cohort sampled during active COVID-19.

The chain carries TRBV19 and TRBJ1-5, with 7 bases lining up with TRBD1. Germline V lookup: CDR1 LNHDA, CDR2 SQIVND (reference sequence). The CDR3 spans 16 residues. The V and J ends lost 5 bases and 4 bases, in that order; junction bases with no gene match: 11. This chain's CDR3 is CASSSQLTGWNQPQHF. The CDR3 DNA is TGTGCCAGTAGTTCTCAACTGACAGGGTGGAATCAGCCCCAGCATTTT.

V gene TRBV7-9 combines with J gene TRBJ1-4, with a possible D match to TRBD1 (6 bases). The CDR3 runs to 16 residues. The V end lost 5 bases, the J end lost 3 bases, and 16 bases lay between the germline ends. Germline assignment: CDR1 SEHNR and CDR2 FQNEAQ (reference sequence). DNA for the CDR3: TGTGCCAGCAGCCCTACCCTTGGACAGTCTAATGAAAAACTGTTTTTT. This encodes CASSPTLGQSNEKLFF.

This clone has a single count. V is TRBV27 and J is TRBJ1-4; 9 bases align to TRBD1. Unmatched junction bases numbered 8, after V lost 5 bases and J lost 7 bases. CDR1 is MNHEY and CDR2 is SMNVEV in the germline V gene (reference sequence). This CDR3 contains 15 residues. In DNA, the CDR3 is TGTGCCAGCAGTCAATACAGGGGGCTAAGTGAAAAACTGTTTTTT. Translating it yields CASSQYRGLSEKLFF.

The V call is TRBV29-1, the J call TRBJ1-1; D is unclear. The V gene lost 3 bases and the J gene lost 1 base, with 3 bases spanning the gap. The CDR3 extends over 11 amino acids. The germline gives CDR1 SQVTM, CDR2 ANQGSEA. The CDR3 sequence: CSVDKNTEAFF. CDR3 nucleotide sequence: TGCAGCGTTGATAAGAACACTGAAGCTTTCTTT.

The J gene is TRBJ2-7, the V gene TRBV4-1, with 11 bases aligning to TRBD2. CDR3 length: 17 residues. Germline lookup yields CDR1 MGHRA and CDR2 YSYEKL. V lost 1 base, J lost 4 bases, and 9 bases stayed unmatched. DNA of the CDR3: TGCGCCAGCAGCCAAGGGGGTAGCGGGGGGGCCAGGTACGAGCAGTACTTC. Translated: CASSQGGSGGARYEQYF.

This chain connects TRBV7-2 to TRBJ1-1; TRBD1 matches at 7 bases. CDR1 is SGHTA, CDR2 FQGNSA, per germline. CDR3 size: 14 residues. Trimming removed 5 bases from V and 8 bases from J; junction bases left unmatched: 11. Here the CDR3 reads CASSPPNRGQEAFF. CDR3 DNA sequence: TGTGCCAGCAGCCCCCCAAACAGGGGCCAAGAAGCTTTCTTT.

This chain uses TRBV4-2 with TRBJ1-2; 12 positions agree with TRBD1. Trimming removed 0 bases from V and 0 bases from J; junction bases left unmatched: 8. The CDR3 is made up of 19 amino acids. Per the germline V gene, CDR1 is LGHNA and CDR2 is YNFKEQ. CDR3 DNA sequence: TGTGCCAGCAGCCAAGATCCCGGGACAGGGGGCCCCGCTAACTATGGCTACACCTTC. It is translated as CASSQDPGTGGPANYGYTF.

The sample holds a few counts of this clone. CDR3 loop: CASSLRQGDYGYTF. The CDR3 bases are TGTGCCAGCAGTCTCCGACAGGGGGACTATGGCTACACCTTC. This chain uses TRBV27 with TRBJ1-2, with 9 bases lining up with TRBD1. This CDR3 is 14 amino acids long. Trimming took 5 bases from V and 3 from J; bases not matched to a gene: 4. Germline CDR1 MNHEY, CDR2 SMNVEV (reference sequence).

This clone was seen only once. J is TRBJ1-5 and V is TRBV15; perhaps TRBD1 as D (5 bases). Germline V lookup: CDR1 LNHNV, CDR2 YYDKDF (reference sequence). The CDR3 has 15 residues. Trimming stripped 0 bases from V and 3 bases from J, with 9 bases between. The CDR3 spells CATSRDPGPNQPQHF. In DNA form, the CDR3 reads TGTGCCACCAGCAGAGATCCAGGGCCCAATCAGCCCCAGCATTTT.

This clone has a single count. This CDR3 reads CASSDPGTGEAFF. CDR3 DNA sequence: TGTGCCAGCAGTGATCCGGGGACAGGTGAAGCTTTCTTT. This rearrangement joins TRBV6-1 to TRBJ1-1; the match to TRBD1 covers 8 bases. Trimming removed 3 bases from V and 7 bases from J; junction bases left unmatched: 4. Germline CDR1 is MNHNS and CDR2 is SASEGT. The CDR3 contains 13 residues.

This sequence joins TRBV6-6 and TRBJ1-2, with TRBD1 identical over 7 bases. V lost 2 bases and J lost 4; bases outside the gene matches: 10. Looked up from germline, CDR1 is MNHNY and CDR2 is SVGAGI (reference sequence). The CDR3 runs 16 residues. CDR3 residues: CASSYVQGPLGYGYTF. The CDR3 nucleotides are TGTGCCAGCAGTTACGTACAGGGGCCACTTGGCTATGGCTACACCTTC.

CDR3 protein: CASSLVEAMVVEQFF. CDR3 bases: TGTGCCAGCAGCTTAGTTGAAGCTATGGTCGTCGAGCAGTTCTTC. V is TRBV11-1 and J is TRBJ2-1; no definite D call. V was pared by 1 base and J by 10 bases, with 17 bases between. There are 15 residues in the CDR3. The V gene's germline CDR1 is SGHAT and CDR2 FQDESV (reference sequence).

The rearrangement links TRBV12-3 or TRBV12-4 to TRBJ1-5; TRBD1 matches 8 bases. The CDR3 contains 13 residues. J was trimmed by 5 bases and V by 8 bases; bases with no gene match: 5. The chain's CDR3 is CASRDRSDQPQHF. The CDR3 region has the DNA TGTGCCAGCCGGGACAGGTCGGATCAGCCCCAGCATTTT.

The chain recombines TRBV5-1 with TRBJ1-1, with 8 bases that match TRBD1. The CDR3 length is 13 residues. The ends lost 3 bases at V and 7 bases at J; junction bases unmatched: 5. Germline loops: CDR1 SGHRS, CDR2 YFSETQ. The CDR3 reads CASSWTGQGEAFF. CDR3 nucleotide sequence: TGCGCCAGCAGCTGGACAGGGCAAGGTGAAGCTTTCTTT.

The DNA for the CDR3 is TGCGCCAGCAGCCTTACGCAGGTTTCTGAAGCTTTCTTT. Translation: CASSLTQVSEAFF. V gene TRBV4-1 combines with J gene TRBJ1-1; D is ambiguous. The germline CDR1 and CDR2 sequences are MGHRA and YSYEKL. Trimming stripped 4 bases from V and 6 bases from J, with 12 bases between. There are 13 residues in the CDR3.

The V gene is TRBV11-2, the J gene TRBJ2-7; perhaps TRBD2 as D (7 bases). CDR3 length: 14 residues. Trimming removed 1 base from V and 4 bases from J, with 11 bases in between. Germline V CDR1 and CDR2: SGHAT, FQNNGV. The CDR3 loop reads CASSLVAGAYEQYF. CDR3 nucleotide sequence: TGTGCCAGCAGCTTAGTGGCGGGGGCTTACGAGCAGTACTTC. Together with reference TRBV11-2 and TRBJ2-7, the CDR3 gives the full variable domain: EAGVAQSPRYKIIEKRQSVAFWCNPISGHATLYWYQQILGQGPKLLIQFQNNGVVDDSQLPKDRFSAERLKGVDSTLKIQPAKLEDSAVYLCASSLVAGAYEQYFGPGTRLTVT.

The genes are TRBV7-8 and TRBJ1-1; possible D gene TRBD1, 5 bases. The germline CDR1 and CDR2 sequences are SGHVS and FQNEAQ. The V end lost 6 bases, the J end lost 4 bases, and 6 bases lay between the germline ends. The CDR3 runs to 11 residues. Written as DNA, the CDR3 is TGTGCCAGCAGGGGGGGCACTGAAGCTTTCTTT. Its protein product is CASRGGTEAFF.

V gene TRBV7-6 combines with J gene TRBJ2-3, with D possibly matching TRBD2 (5 bases). This CDR3 comprises 15 residues. V gave up 1 base and J gave up 2 bases, with 10 bases separating them. Germline CDR1 SGHVS, CDR2 FNYEAQ. The CDR3 DNA reads TGTGCCAGCAGCTTAGACGGCGGGTTCACAGATACGCAGTATTTT. It codes for CASSLDGGFTDTQYF.

This clone came up a few times. As DNA, the CDR3 is TGTGCCAGCAGCGTGGGACAGGGGGCTCGGGAGCAGTACTTC. Protein sequence: CASSVGQGAREQYF. V and J are TRBV9 and TRBJ2-7; 12 bases are a match to TRBD1. Germline V gene lookup returns CDR1 SGDLS and CDR2 YYNGEE. CDR3 length: 14 residues. V shed 2 bases, J shed 7 bases, and the junction held 4 bases outside the gene matches. Drawing the rest from reference TRBV9 and TRBJ2-7, the complete variable domain is DSGVTQTPKHLITATGQRVTLRCSPRSGDLSVYWYQQSLDQGLQFLIQYYNGEERAKGNILERFSAQQFPDLHSELNLSSLELGDSALYFCASSVGQGAREQYFGPGTRLTVT.

The J gene is TRBJ2-7, the V gene TRBV6-2 or TRBV6-3, with D possibly matching TRBD1 (7 bases). Trimming pared 2 bases from V and 2 bases from J, leaving 13 bases between. Germline loops: CDR1 MNHEY, CDR2 SVGEGT. CDR3 length: 15 amino acids. The CDR3 DNA reads as TGTGCCAGCAGTTACGGGGGGACAGAGACCTACGAGCAGTACTTC. Translating gives CASSYGGTETYEQYF.

This clone was picked up one time. The chain links TRBV20-1 to TRBJ2-5; 14 bases are shared with TRBD2. V was clipped by 3 bases and J by 4 bases; unmatched bases: 13. Germline CDR1 reads DFQATT; CDR2 reads SNEGSKA (reference sequence). The CDR3 sequence is 18 residues long. The DNA for the CDR3 is TGCAGTGCTAGTATGGGACTAGCGGGGGAAGCCTCTAGAGAGACCCAGTACTTC. Amino acid sequence: CSASMGLAGEASRETQYF.

This clone was counted between two and nine times. V is TRBV19 and J is TRBJ1-4; a weak D match, TRBD1 (5 bases). This CDR3 spans 14 amino acids. From germline, CDR1 is LNHDA and CDR2 SQIVND (reference sequence). Trimming pared 6 bases from V and 8 bases from J, leaving 16 bases between. The CDR3 nucleotides read TGTGCCAGTAGCCCCCAGGGCGGTGAGGAAAAACTGTTTTTT. The encoded protein is CASSPQGGEEKLFF.

V is TRBV7-9 and J is TRBJ2-5, with D perhaps matching TRBD2 (5 bases). Germline assignment: CDR1 SEHNR and CDR2 FQNEAQ (reference sequence). This CDR3 comprises 16 residues. Trimming left V 4 bases short and J 5 bases short, with 20 bases between. The CDR3: CASSSPRDPKRETQYF. The CDR3 DNA is TGTGCCAGCAGCTCACCCCGGGATCCGAAACGGGAGACCCAGTACTTC. The complete variable domain, with remaining parts taken from reference TRBV7-9 and TRBJ2-5, reads DTGVSQNPRHKITKRGQNVTFRCDPISEHNRLYWYRQTLGQGPEFLTYFQNEAQLEKSRLLSDRFSAERPKGSFSTLEIQRTEQGDSAMYLCASSSPRDPKRETQYFGPGTRLLVL.

The chain has TRBV4-1 and TRBJ2-1; tentatively, D is TRBD1 (5 bases). The CDR3 consists of 14 residues. Trimming removed 4 bases at V and 6 bases at J, with 13 bases between. Germline CDR1 reads MGHRA; CDR2 reads YSYEKL. CDR3 DNA: TGCGCCAGCAGCCCCAGGGTAAGTGGCAATGAGCAGTTCTTC. Its protein product is CASSPRVSGNEQFF.

This chain uses TRBV6-5 with TRBJ1-1; possible D gene TRBD1, 5 bases. V dropped 4 bases and J dropped 0 bases, with 15 bases sitting between them. This CDR3 spans 16 amino acids. Germline V CDR1 and CDR2: MNHEY, SVGAGI. The CDR3 here is CASSSLADRLNTEAFF. For the CDR3, the DNA is TGTGCCAGCAGTTCCTTAGCCGACAGATTGAACACTGAAGCTTTCTTT.

In its sample, this clone was seen a few times. The chain uses TRBV5-4 and TRBJ2-3; a possible D gene is TRBD1 (5 bases). The CDR3 totals 13 residues. V dropped 1 base and J dropped 5 bases, with 8 bases sitting between them. CDR1 is SGHNT, CDR2 YYREEE, per germline (reference sequence). The CDR3 sequence: CASSLSRGDTQYF. The DNA for the CDR3 is TGTGCCAGCAGCTTGTCAAGGGGAGATACGCAGTATTTT.

The chain has TRBV2 and TRBJ1-2; 7 bases map to TRBD1. The CDR3 sequence is 14 residues long. Germline trimming cut 5 bases from V and 6 bases from J; bases unmatched to any gene: 9. Germline V CDR1 and CDR2: SNHLY, FYNNEI. The CDR3: CASSSTGSGNGYTF. CDR3 DNA sequence: TGTGCCAGCAGTTCGACAGGGTCAGGAAATGGCTACACCTTC.

The chain couples TRBV23-1 to TRBJ2-7; TRBD1 matches 10 bases. TRBV23-1 is an open reading frame, and its role is uncertain. The CDR3 is 15 amino acids. V trimming: 7 bases; J trimming: 3 bases; junction bases outside the gene matches: 9. The CDR3 reads CASTGDRGAFYEQYF. The CDR3 DNA reads TGCGCCAGCACCGGGGACAGGGGAGCTTTCTACGAGCAGTACTTC.

The chain carries TRBV7-9 and TRBJ2-2, with 7 bases fitting TRBD1. V trimming: 5 bases; J trimming: 2 bases; junction bases outside the gene matches: 8. Germline CDR1 and CDR2: SEHNR and FQNEAQ (reference sequence). The CDR3 is 16 residues long. CDR3: CASSPPRGGNTGELFF. The CDR3 bases are TGTGCCAGCAGCCCCCCAAGAGGGGGCAACACCGGGGAGCTGTTTTTT.

J is TRBJ1-3 and V is TRBV19; D is unresolved. CDR1 is LNHDA, CDR2 SQIVND, per germline (reference sequence). The CDR3 is 15 amino acids. Trimming removed 7 bases at V and 1 base at J, with 14 bases between. CDR3 sequence reads: CASNHGEVSGNTIYF. The CDR3 region has the DNA TGTGCCAGTAACCATGGCGAGGTTTCTGGAAACACCATATATTTT.

The rearrangement links TRBV7-2 to TRBJ2-1; 10 bases agree with TRBD2. Germline values: CDR1 SGHTA, CDR2 FQGNSA. This CDR3 is built from 15 residues. Trimming took 2 bases from V and 10 from J; bases not matched to a gene: 8. The CDR3 bases are TGTGCCAGCAGCTTACTTGTACTAGCGGGGCAGGAGCAGTTCTTC. Its protein product is CASSLLVLAGQEQFF.

The rearrangement joins TRBV29-1 to TRBJ1-1, with TRBD1 identical over 7 bases. The trim removed 6 bases at V and 4 bases at J, leaving 5 bases unmatched. The germline CDR1 and CDR2 sequences are SQVTM and ANQGSEA. CDR3 length: 12 residues. CDR3: CSVIRGLTEAFF. In DNA, the CDR3 is TGCAGCGTGATAAGGGGGCTCACTGAAGCTTTCTTT.